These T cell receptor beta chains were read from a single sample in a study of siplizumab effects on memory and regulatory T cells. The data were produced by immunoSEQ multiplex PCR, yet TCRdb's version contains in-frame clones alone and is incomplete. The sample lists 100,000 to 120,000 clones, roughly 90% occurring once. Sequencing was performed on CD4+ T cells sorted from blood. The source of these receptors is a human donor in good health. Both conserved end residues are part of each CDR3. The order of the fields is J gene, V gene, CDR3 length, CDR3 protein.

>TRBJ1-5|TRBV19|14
CASSIGGRRQPQHF
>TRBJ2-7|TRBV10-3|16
CAISEFDRAGSYEQYF
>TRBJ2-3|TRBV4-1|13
CASSPEGTDTQYF
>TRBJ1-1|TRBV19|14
CASRDGGPPLEAFF
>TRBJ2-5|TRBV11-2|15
CASSLTSGGLGEQYF
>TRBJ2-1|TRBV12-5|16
CASGLVVSGSYNEQFF
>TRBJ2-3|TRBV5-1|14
CASSSGTGKDTQYF
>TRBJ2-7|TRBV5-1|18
CASSRMRLAPENSYEQYF
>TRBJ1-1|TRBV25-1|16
CASSLSGTGGYTEAFF
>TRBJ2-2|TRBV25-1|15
CASDAGQINTGELFF
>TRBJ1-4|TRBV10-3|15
CAISDREGQSGKLFF
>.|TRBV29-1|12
CSVSQRLSEQYF
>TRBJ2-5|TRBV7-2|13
CASSLGYQETQYF
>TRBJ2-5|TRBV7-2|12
CASTVNEGTQYF
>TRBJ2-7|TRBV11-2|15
CASSRTGLSSYEQYF
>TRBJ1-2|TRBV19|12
CASNSDNYGYTF
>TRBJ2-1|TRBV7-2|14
CASSLGLTLLEQFF
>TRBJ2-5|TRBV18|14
CASSPGQYQETQYF
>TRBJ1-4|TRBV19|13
CASSTRTVEKLFF
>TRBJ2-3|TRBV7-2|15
CASSVGRRGTDTQYF
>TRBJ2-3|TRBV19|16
CASSSRTSGRTDTQYF
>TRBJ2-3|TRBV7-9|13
CASSMSGTDTQYF
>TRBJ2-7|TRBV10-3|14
CAIRRDRGVYEQYF
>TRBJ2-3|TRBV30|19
CAWSVLLTIGQGDTDTQYF
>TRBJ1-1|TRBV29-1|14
CSVGGQIKNTEAFF
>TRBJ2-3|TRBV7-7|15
CASSLAGHVSDTQYF
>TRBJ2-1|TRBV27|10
CASSFNEQFF
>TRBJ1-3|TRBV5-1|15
CASSLGGNSGNTIYF
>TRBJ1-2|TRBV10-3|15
CAISVGERQGVGYTF
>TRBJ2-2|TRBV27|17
CASSPRGGPTNTGELFF
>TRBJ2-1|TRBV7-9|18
CASSSRIFGRGAYNEQFF
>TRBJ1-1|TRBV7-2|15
CASSLDGAVNTEAFF
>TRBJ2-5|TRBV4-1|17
CASSQDGAEGGGETQYF
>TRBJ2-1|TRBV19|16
CASSRFSWTGPGEQFF
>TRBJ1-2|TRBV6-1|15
CASSDPGGRGDGYTF
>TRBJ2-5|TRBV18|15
CASSPGLAGEETQYF
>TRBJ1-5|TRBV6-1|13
CASSTASNQPQHF
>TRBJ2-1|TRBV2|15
CASSDDGKSYNEQFF
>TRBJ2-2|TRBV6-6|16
CASSSRQGGLTGELFF
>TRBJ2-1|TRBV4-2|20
CASSQGTSGGIIGSYNEQFF
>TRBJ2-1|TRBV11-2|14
CASSGNGIYNEQFF
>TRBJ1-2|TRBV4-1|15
CASSQEVGQVGGYTF
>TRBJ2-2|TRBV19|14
CASSIVINAGELFF
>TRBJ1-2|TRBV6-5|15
CASSYSDGWNYGYTF
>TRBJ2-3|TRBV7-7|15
CASSQDRGGTDTQYF
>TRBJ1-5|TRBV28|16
CASSSHPTGGNQPQHF
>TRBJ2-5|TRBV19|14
CASSTPGLAETQYF
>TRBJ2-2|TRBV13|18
CASSKKQTSGTNTGELFF
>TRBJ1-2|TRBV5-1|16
CASSLTQALANYGYTF
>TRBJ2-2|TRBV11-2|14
CASSLDLGTGELFF
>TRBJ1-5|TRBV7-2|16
CASSSQQGWGDQPQHF